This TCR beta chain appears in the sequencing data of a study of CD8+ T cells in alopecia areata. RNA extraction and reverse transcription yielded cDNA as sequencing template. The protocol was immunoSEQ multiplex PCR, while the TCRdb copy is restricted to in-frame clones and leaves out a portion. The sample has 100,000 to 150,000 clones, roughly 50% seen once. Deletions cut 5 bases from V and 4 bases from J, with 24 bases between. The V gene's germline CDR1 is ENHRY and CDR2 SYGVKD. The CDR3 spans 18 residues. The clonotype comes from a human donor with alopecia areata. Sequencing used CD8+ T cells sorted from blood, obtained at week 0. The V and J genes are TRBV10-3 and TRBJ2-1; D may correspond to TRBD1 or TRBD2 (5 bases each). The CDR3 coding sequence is TGTGCCATCAGTTCCTCAGGTGGGGGTGAGGAAGGTTACAATGAGCAGTTCTTC. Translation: CAISSSGGGEEGYNEQFF.